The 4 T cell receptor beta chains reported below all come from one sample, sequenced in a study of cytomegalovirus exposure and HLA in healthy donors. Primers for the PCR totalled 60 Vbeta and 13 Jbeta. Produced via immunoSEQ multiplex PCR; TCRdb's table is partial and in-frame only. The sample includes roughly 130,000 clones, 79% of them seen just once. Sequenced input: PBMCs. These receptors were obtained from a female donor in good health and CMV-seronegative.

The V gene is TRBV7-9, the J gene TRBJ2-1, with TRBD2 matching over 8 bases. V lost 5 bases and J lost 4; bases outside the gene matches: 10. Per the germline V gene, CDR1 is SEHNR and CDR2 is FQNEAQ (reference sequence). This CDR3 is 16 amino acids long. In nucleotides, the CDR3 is TGTGCCAGCAGCCGAATGTATCTAGCGGGTTACAATGAGCAGTTCTTC. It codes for CASSRMYLAGYNEQFF. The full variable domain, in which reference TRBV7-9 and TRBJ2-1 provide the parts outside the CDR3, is DTGVSQNPRHKITKRGQNVTFRCDPISEHNRLYWYRQTLGQGPEFLTYFQNEAQLEKSRLLSDRFSAERPKGSFSTLEIQRTEQGDSAMYLCASSRMYLAGYNEQFFGPGTRLTVL.

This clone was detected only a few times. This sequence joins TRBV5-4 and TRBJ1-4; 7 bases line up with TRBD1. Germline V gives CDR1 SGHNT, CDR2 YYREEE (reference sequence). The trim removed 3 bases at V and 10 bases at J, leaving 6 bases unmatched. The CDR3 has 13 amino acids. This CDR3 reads CASSSDRIGKLFF. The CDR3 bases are TGTGCCAGCAGCTCGGACAGGATTGGAAAACTGTTTTTT.

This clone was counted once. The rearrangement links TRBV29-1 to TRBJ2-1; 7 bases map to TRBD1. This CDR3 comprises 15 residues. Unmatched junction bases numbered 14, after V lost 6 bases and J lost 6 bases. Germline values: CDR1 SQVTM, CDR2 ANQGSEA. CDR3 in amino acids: CSVNPTGVPSNEQFF. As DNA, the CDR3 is TGCAGCGTCAATCCTACAGGGGTCCCCTCCAATGAGCAGTTCTTC.

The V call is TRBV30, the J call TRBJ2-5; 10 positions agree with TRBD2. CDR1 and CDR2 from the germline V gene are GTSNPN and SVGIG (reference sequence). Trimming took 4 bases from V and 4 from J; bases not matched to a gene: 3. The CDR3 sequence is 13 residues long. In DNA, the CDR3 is TGTGCCTGGACCATAGCGGGAGGAGAGACCCAGTACTTC. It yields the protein CAWTIAGGETQYF. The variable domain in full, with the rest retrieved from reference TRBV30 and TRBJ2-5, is SQTIHQWPATLVQPVGSPLSLECTVEGTSNPNLYWYRQAAGRGLQLLFYSVGIGQISSEVPQNLSASRPQDRQFILSSKKLLLSDSGFYLCAWTIAGGETQYFGPGTRLLVL.